The 32 T cell receptor beta chains below come from one sample, sequenced in a study of T cell responses to AZD1222 COVID-19 vaccine. Clones were read by immunoSEQ multiplex PCR, and TCRdb kept only the in-frame ones, dropping some. The sample records 100,000 to 150,000 clones, 75% to 85% being singletons. This specimen consisted of peripheral blood, obtained 28 days after the second AZD1222 dose. These TCRs come from an adult who received the AZD1222 COVID-19 vaccine.

The rearrangement links TRBV25-1 to TRBJ2-1; TRBD2 agrees at 8 bases. The ends lost 4 bases at V and 6 bases at J; junction bases unmatched: 5. This CDR3 comprises 14 residues. The germline CDR1 and CDR2 sequences are MGHDK and SYGVNS. The CDR3 DNA follows: TGTGCCAGCAGTGTCGGGGGGGAGATCAATGAGCAGTTCTTC. It specifies CASSVGGEINEQFF.

The V gene is TRBV10-3, the J gene TRBJ1-5; possibly TRBD1 for D (6 bases). Trimming took 10 bases from V and 7 from J, leaving 17 bases between them. Per the germline V gene, CDR1 is ENHRY and CDR2 is SYGVKD. This CDR3 spans 13 amino acids. CDR3 sequence: CATRGGAQQPQHF. For the CDR3, the DNA is TGTGCCACCCGAGGGGGGGCACAGCAGCCCCAGCATTTT.

V gene TRBV7-2 combines with J gene TRBJ1-6, with D possibly being TRBD1 (5 bases). This CDR3 contains 13 residues. CDR1 and CDR2 from the germline V gene are SGHTA and FQGNSA. Trimming left V 2 bases short and J 14 bases short, with 13 bases between. CDR3 coding DNA: TGTGCCAGCAGCTTACGGGGCCGGGGGACCCTCCACTTT. As protein: CASSLRGRGTLHF.

The rearrangement joins TRBV7-2 to TRBJ1-5; D is undetermined. The CDR3 is 16 amino acids. The V and J ends lost 1 base and 2 bases respectively, with 12 bases between them. CDR1 is SGHTA and CDR2 is FQGNSA in the germline V gene. CDR3: CASSLVGTIGNQPQHF. The CDR3 nucleotides are TGTGCCAGCAGCTTAGTTGGTACGATTGGCAATCAGCCCCAGCATTTT.

This chain uses TRBV7-2 with TRBJ2-1; D might be TRBD2 (5 bases). The CDR3 covers 12 residues. CDR1 and CDR2 from the germline V gene are SGHTA and FQGNSA. Trimming cost V 2 bases and J 8 bases, with 7 bases left between them. In DNA form, the CDR3 reads TGTGCCAGCAGCTTACGGGAATATGAGCAGTTCTTC. Translating gives CASSLREYEQFF.

This clone appeared a single time. V is TRBV27 and J is TRBJ1-1; no clear D gene. V was cut by 4 bases and J by 7 bases, with 22 bases left in between. The CDR3 runs to 16 residues. Germline CDR1 MNHEY, CDR2 SMNVEV (reference sequence). DNA for the CDR3: TGTGCCAGCAGTTATAACCTGGGCACAAGAGGGAGTGAAGCTTTCTTT. Protein product: CASSYNLGTRGSEAFF.

The chain has TRBV13 and TRBJ2-1, with 9 bases fitting TRBD1. With 5 bases clipped from V and 4 bases from J, the junction kept 9 bases outside the gene matches. The CDR3 consists of 16 residues. The germline V gene has CDR1 PRHDT and CDR2 FYEKMQ (reference sequence). The DNA of the CDR3 is TGTGCCAGCAGCACCTCTCGACAGGGGGGGTACAATGAGCAGTTCTTC. Its translation: CASSTSRQGGYNEQFF.

The chain recombines TRBV9 with TRBJ1-2; D is uncertain. The CDR3 extends over 12 amino acids. Germline lookup yields CDR1 SGDLS and CDR2 YYNGEE. Deletions cut 6 bases from V and 4 bases from J, with 10 bases between. The CDR3 bases are TGTGCCAGCACTGGGCTACTCTATGGCTACACCTTC. This encodes CASTGLLYGYTF.

The chain couples TRBV28 to TRBJ2-7; 9 positions match TRBD2. The CDR3 loop spans 16 amino acids. The germline V gene encodes CDR1 MDHEN and CDR2 SYDVKM. Trimming cost V 3 bases and J 1 base; bases outside gene matches: 7. CDR3 nucleotide sequence: TGTGCCAGCAGTTTCGGACTAGCGACCTTATCCTACGAGCAGTACTTC. Residues: CASSFGLATLSYEQYF.

CDR3 DNA: TGTGCCAGCAGTCTCCGCCTAGCGGGGCGGAACACCGGGGAGCTGTTTTTT. Protein sequence: CASSLRLAGRNTGELFF. V is TRBV9 and J is TRBJ2-2; 9 bases line up with TRBD2. The CDR3 sequence is 17 residues long. Germline CDR1 SGDLS, CDR2 YYNGEE. The trim removed 5 bases at V and 1 base at J, leaving 9 bases unmatched.

J is TRBJ2-1 and V is TRBV10-3, with D perhaps given as TRBD1 or TRBD2 (6 bases each). The CDR3 runs 14 residues. The V end lost 10 bases, the J end lost 2 bases, and 15 bases lay between the germline ends. Per the germline V gene, CDR1 is ENHRY and CDR2 is SYGVKD. The CDR3 loop is CATGGREAYNEQFF. In nucleotides, the CDR3 is TGTGCCACCGGGGGCAGGGAGGCCTACAATGAGCAGTTCTTC.

The V and J genes are TRBV2 and TRBJ1-6; D ambiguous. In germline, CDR1 is SNHLY, CDR2 FYNNEI. The length of the CDR3 is 12 residues. Trimming removed 5 bases from V and 7 bases from J, with 6 bases in between. The CDR3, as DNA: TGTGCCAGCAGTTATAACAATTCACCCCTCCACTTT. Its translation: CASSYNNSPLHF.

The rearrangement links TRBV5-1 to TRBJ2-5; D is perhaps TRBD2 (6 bases). Trimming cost V 4 bases and J 5 bases, with 18 bases left between them. CDR1 is SGHRS and CDR2 is YFSETQ in the germline V gene. The CDR3 length is 15 residues. In nucleotides, the CDR3 is TGCGCCAGCAGCCCACCCGGGGGATGGGGGGAGACCCAGTACTTC. Translation gives CASSPPGGWGETQYF.

The chain uses TRBV7-2 and TRBJ2-7; 7 bases align to TRBD2. J lost 4 bases, V lost 5 bases, and 14 bases had no gene match. The CDR3 is made up of 16 amino acids. The germline V gene has CDR1 SGHTA and CDR2 FQGNSA. This CDR3 reads CASSRSAGTPPYEQYF. Written as DNA, the CDR3 is TGTGCCAGCAGCCGTTCAGCGGGGACGCCACCTTACGAGCAGTACTTC.

The V and J genes are TRBV19 and TRBJ1-2; TRBD1 matches 8 bases. With V trimmed by 5 bases and J by 0 bases, 8 bases remained unmatched. This CDR3 is built from 16 residues. CDR1 LNHDA and CDR2 SQIVND come from the germline V gene (reference sequence). The CDR3 coding sequence is TGTGCCAGTAGTTTGGGGGACAGGACCCCTAACTATGGCTACACCTTC. It is translated as CASSLGDRTPNYGYTF.

This sequence joins TRBV6-5 and TRBJ1-1; D remains unclear. Germline V gene lookup returns CDR1 MNHEY and CDR2 SVGAGI. CDR3 length: 14 amino acids. V was cut by 2 bases and J by 1 base, with 8 bases left in between. The CDR3 protein is CASSYTGRNTEAFF. CDR3 DNA: TGTGCCAGCAGTTACACTGGCCGGAACACTGAAGCTTTCTTT.

The chain recombines TRBV9 with TRBJ1-3, with D possibly TRBD1 on 5 matching bases. The length of the CDR3 is 16 residues. From germline, CDR1 is SGDLS and CDR2 YYNGEE. The V and J ends lost 3 bases and 1 base respectively, with 14 bases between them. CDR3 loop: CASSEQGTVSGNTIYF. CDR3 sequence (DNA): TGTGCCAGCAGCGAGCAGGGTACCGTTTCTGGAAACACCATATATTTT.

The rearrangement links TRBV7-2 to TRBJ2-5, with D hard to call. In germline, CDR1 is SGHTA, CDR2 FQGNSA. The CDR3 has 13 amino acids. V was clipped by 3 bases and J by 5 bases, with 10 bases between them. CDR3 nucleotides: TGTGCCAGCAGCTTGACCGGGTGGGAGACCCAGTACTTC. It yields the protein CASSLTGWETQYF.

This clone was recorded a few times. The rearrangement joins TRBV7-3 to TRBJ2-6; D not resolved. The CDR3 loop spans 11 amino acids. V dropped 8 bases and J dropped 1 base, with 0 bases sitting between them. From germline, CDR1 is SGHTA and CDR2 FQGTGA. CDR3 amino acids: CASSGANVLTF. CDR3 bases: TGTGCCAGCTCTGGGGCCAACGTCCTGACTTTC. The full variable domain, its missing parts supplied by reference TRBV7-3 and TRBJ2-6, is GAGVSQTPSNKVTEKGKYVELRCDPISGHTALYWYRQSLGQGPEFLIYFQGTGAADDSGLPNDRFFAVRPEGSVSTLKIQRTERGDSAVYLCASSGANVLTFGAGSRLTVL.

This clone has just one count. The chain uses TRBV14 and TRBJ1-2; D gene uncertain. Germline CDR1 is SGHDN and CDR2 is FVKESK. The CDR3 has 12 amino acids. V lost 2 bases and J lost 3, with 4 bases in between. The CDR3: CASSQQYYGYTF. CDR3 DNA: TGTGCCAGCAGCCAACAATACTATGGCTACACCTTC.

The chain combines TRBV6-5 with TRBJ2-3; D gene uncertain. Trimming took 6 bases from V and 0 from J, leaving 7 bases between them. CDR1 MNHEY and CDR2 SVGAGI come from the germline V gene. This CDR3 comprises 13 residues. The CDR3 nucleotides read TGTGCCAGCAGAGGTAGGAGCACAGATACGCAGTATTTT. Protein sequence: CASRGRSTDTQYF.

The gene calls are TRBV14 and TRBJ1-6; 11 bases line up with TRBD1. V was clipped by 3 bases and J by 7 bases; unmatched bases: 5. CDR1 and CDR2 (germline): SGHDN, FVKESK. The CDR3 is made up of 16 amino acids. The CDR3 DNA reads as TGTGCCAGCAGCCAGATGGGGGACAGGGGGAATTCACCCCTCCACTTT. Encoded protein: CASSQMGDRGNSPLHF.

V is TRBV25-1 and J is TRBJ1-1, with 7 bases fitting TRBD1. CDR3 length: 13 residues. Germline V lookup: CDR1 MGHDK, CDR2 SYGVNS. Germline trimming cut 7 bases from V and 4 bases from J; bases unmatched to any gene: 6. The CDR3, as DNA: TGTGCCAGCACCATATCAGGGGGCACTGAAGCTTTCTTT. This translates into CASTISGGTEAFF.

J is TRBJ1-1 and V is TRBV2, with D unclear. Per germline, CDR1 SNHLY and CDR2 FYNNEI. Trimming left V 8 bases short and J 4 bases short, with 14 bases between. CDR3 size: 13 residues. The CDR3 loop reads CASARYGVTEAFF. CDR3 sequence (DNA): TGTGCCAGCGCTCGGTACGGGGTCACTGAAGCTTTCTTT.

The J gene is TRBJ1-5, the V gene TRBV28; possibly TRBD1 for D (5 bases). Germline V gene lookup returns CDR1 MDHEN and CDR2 SYDVKM. This CDR3 contains 16 residues. Trimming took off 7 bases at V and 0 bases at J, with 16 bases between the two ends. CDR3 protein: CASTSWDVYSNQPQHF. CDR3 DNA: TGTGCCAGCACCTCCTGGGACGTATATAGCAATCAGCCCCAGCATTTT.

V usage is TRBV5-1 and J usage is TRBJ1-1, with D tentatively TRBD1 (6 bases). V lost 4 bases to trimming and J lost 0 bases, with 19 bases between them. CDR1 and CDR2 (germline): SGHRS, YFSETQ. The CDR3 is 17 residues long. The CDR3 nucleotides read TGCGCCAGCAGCCCCGGACAGTTGGGAACTATGAACACTGAAGCTTTCTTT. It yields the protein CASSPGQLGTMNTEAFF.

This sequence joins TRBV6-5 and TRBJ2-7; D remains unclear. The germline V gene has CDR1 MNHEY and CDR2 SVGAGI. The CDR3 contains 11 residues. V lost 8 bases, J lost 2 bases, and 7 bases lay in between. In DNA form, the CDR3 reads TGTGCCAGCGGGGTCACCTACGAGCAGTACTTC. Residues: CASGVTYEQYF.

The rearrangement links TRBV5-1 to TRBJ2-1, with TRBD2 identical over 8 bases. The trim removed 4 bases at V and 6 bases at J, leaving 12 bases unmatched. Per germline, CDR1 SGHRS and CDR2 YFSETQ. The CDR3 covers 16 residues. The CDR3 bases are TGCGCCAGCAGCCCGGGGACTAGAGCAGGACCCAATGAGCAGTTCTTC. Translation gives CASSPGTRAGPNEQFF.

The J gene is TRBJ1-3, the V gene TRBV2; maybe TRBD1 (5 bases). Germline V gene lookup returns CDR1 SNHLY and CDR2 FYNNEI. The CDR3 spans 17 residues. V shed 4 bases and J shed 3 bases, with 19 bases lying between them. CDR3 sequence (DNA): TGTGCCAGCAGTGCCCGGAGCGGGGGGTTTAGTGGAAACACCATATATTTT. Translated: CASSARSGGFSGNTIYF. The variable domain in full, completed from reference TRBV2 and TRBJ1-3, reads EPEVTQTPSHQVTQMGQEVILRCVPISNHLYFYWYRQILGQKVEFLVSFYNNEISEKSEIFDDQFSVERPDGSNFTLKIRSTKLEDSAMYFCASSARSGGFSGNTIYFGEGSWLTVV.

CDR3: CASSLGLPGGDTQYF. As DNA, the CDR3 is TGTGCCAGCAGCCTAGGGCTGCCGGGGGGAGATACGCAGTATTTT. The chain joins TRBV11-3 to TRBJ2-3, with 7 bases identical to TRBD2. In germline, CDR1 is SGHNT, CDR2 YENEEA. The CDR3 loop spans 15 amino acids. The junction had 10 bases not matched to a gene; V was cut back by 5 bases and J by 5 bases.

The chain couples TRBV19 to TRBJ2-7; the match to TRBD2 covers 9 bases. CDR1 and CDR2 from the germline V gene are LNHDA and SQIVND (reference sequence). The CDR3 is made up of 18 amino acids. J was trimmed by 0 bases and V by 8 bases; bases with no gene match: 17. CDR3 protein: CASEGAVAGASSSYEQYF. The CDR3 DNA reads TGTGCCAGTGAGGGAGCGGTAGCGGGGGCTTCCAGCTCCTACGAGCAGTACTTC.

The V gene is TRBV5-1, the J gene TRBJ1-6; TRBD1 is a possible D gene (6 bases). The ends were cut back, 0 bases at V and 8 bases at J, with 12 bases in the middle. The length of the CDR3 is 15 residues. Germline values: CDR1 SGHRS, CDR2 YFSETQ. CDR3 sequence (DNA): TGCGCCAGCAGCTTGGAGGGGGAAGCTTATTCACCCCTCCACTTT. Translation gives CASSLEGEAYSPLHF.